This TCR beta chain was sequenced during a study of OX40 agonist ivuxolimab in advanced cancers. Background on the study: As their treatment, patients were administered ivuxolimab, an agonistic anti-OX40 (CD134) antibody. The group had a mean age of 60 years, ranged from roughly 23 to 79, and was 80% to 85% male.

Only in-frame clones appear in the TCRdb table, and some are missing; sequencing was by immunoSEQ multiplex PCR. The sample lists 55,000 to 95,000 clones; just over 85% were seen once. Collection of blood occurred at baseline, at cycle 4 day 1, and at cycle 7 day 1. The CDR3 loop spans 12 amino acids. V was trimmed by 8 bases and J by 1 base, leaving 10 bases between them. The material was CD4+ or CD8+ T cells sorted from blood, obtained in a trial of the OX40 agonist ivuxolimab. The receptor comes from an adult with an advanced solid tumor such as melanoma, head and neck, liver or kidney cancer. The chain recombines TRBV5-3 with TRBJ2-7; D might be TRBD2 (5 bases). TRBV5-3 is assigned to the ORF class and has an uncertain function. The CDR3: CASSRGSYEQYF. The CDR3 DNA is TGTGCCAGCAGTCGAGGGTCCTACGAGCAGTACTTC.